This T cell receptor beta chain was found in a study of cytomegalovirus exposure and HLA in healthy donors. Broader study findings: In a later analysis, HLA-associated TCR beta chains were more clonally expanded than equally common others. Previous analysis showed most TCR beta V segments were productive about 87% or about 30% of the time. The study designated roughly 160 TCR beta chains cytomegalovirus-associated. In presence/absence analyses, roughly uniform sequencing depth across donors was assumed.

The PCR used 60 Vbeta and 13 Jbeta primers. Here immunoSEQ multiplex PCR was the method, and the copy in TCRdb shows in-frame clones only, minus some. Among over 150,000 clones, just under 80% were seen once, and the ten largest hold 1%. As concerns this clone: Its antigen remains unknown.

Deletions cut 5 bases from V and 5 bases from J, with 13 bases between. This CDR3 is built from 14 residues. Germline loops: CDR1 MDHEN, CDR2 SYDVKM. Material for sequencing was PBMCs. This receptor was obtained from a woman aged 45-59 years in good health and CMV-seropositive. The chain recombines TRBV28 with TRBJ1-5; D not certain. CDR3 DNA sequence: TGTGCCAGCAGTCCACGCGGTCGCGATCAGCCCCAGCATTTT. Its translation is CASSPRGRDQPQHF.